Sequencing of this T cell receptor (beta chain) was carried out in a study of blood T cell repertoires in COVID-19. Study at large: Acute and convalescent COVID-19 samples came from the United States, Italy and Spain. Sample material is recorded as cDNA or gDNA derived from T cells, B-cell-depleted T cells, or PBMCs.

In the original analysis: How many nucleated cells were present was estimated from reference gene primer amplification. Profiling relied on immunoSEQ multiplex PCR, and the TCRdb table lists in-frame clones only, not all of them. V, J and clone size reflect that table, while D and trimming were determined from the DNA. The table has 150,000 to 200,000 clones, more than 70% seen once. Trimming pared 0 bases from V and 5 bases from J, leaving 11 bases between. This CDR3 comprises 15 residues. Germline loops: CDR1 LGHNA, CDR2 YSLEER. The chain is built from TRBV4-3 and TRBJ2-1; D may be TRBD2 (5 bases). What was sequenced was peripheral blood. The receptor was derived from a woman older than 75 with active or convalescent COVID-19. This CDR3 reads CASSQDRLAHNEQFF. The CDR3 coding sequence is TGCGCCAGCAGCCAAGATCGGCTAGCCCACAATGAGCAGTTCTTC.